This T cell receptor beta chain was recorded in a study of cytomegalovirus exposure and HLA in healthy donors. About the study: Per a later analysis, the 550 to 850 first-cohort and 120 validation repertoires shared one platform.

The data were produced by immunoSEQ multiplex PCR, yet TCRdb's version contains in-frame clones alone and is incomplete. The profile shows more than 250,000 clones, approximately 90% of them singletons. For this clone: Its antigen is currently unknown.

The study's findings and limits: Cytomegalovirus-associated TCR beta chains were listed, numbering 150 to 200. There were some public TCRs occurring in many donors, but most TCR sequences were rare.

Sequenced input: PBMCs. This sequence originates from a woman aged 18-30 years in good health and CMV-seronegative.

CDR3 in amino acids: CASSLNAGGGTGELFF. In DNA, the CDR3 is TGTGCCAGCAGCTTAAATGCGGGAGGAGGCACCGGGGAGCTGTTTTTT. This rearrangement joins TRBV7-3 to TRBJ2-2; 8 bases are a match to TRBD2. The CDR3 length is 16 residues. Germline V gene sequence: CDR1 SGHTA, CDR2 FQGTGA. After removal of 1 base from V and 4 bases from J, the junction contained 5 bases not matched to a gene. Filled out from reference TRBV7-3 and TRBJ2-2, the complete variable domain reads GAGVSQTPSNKVTEKGKYVELRCDPISGHTALYWYRQSLGQGPEFLIYFQGTGAADDSGLPNDRFFAVRPEGSVSTLKIQRTERGDSAVYLCASSLNAGGGTGELFFGEGSRLTVL.